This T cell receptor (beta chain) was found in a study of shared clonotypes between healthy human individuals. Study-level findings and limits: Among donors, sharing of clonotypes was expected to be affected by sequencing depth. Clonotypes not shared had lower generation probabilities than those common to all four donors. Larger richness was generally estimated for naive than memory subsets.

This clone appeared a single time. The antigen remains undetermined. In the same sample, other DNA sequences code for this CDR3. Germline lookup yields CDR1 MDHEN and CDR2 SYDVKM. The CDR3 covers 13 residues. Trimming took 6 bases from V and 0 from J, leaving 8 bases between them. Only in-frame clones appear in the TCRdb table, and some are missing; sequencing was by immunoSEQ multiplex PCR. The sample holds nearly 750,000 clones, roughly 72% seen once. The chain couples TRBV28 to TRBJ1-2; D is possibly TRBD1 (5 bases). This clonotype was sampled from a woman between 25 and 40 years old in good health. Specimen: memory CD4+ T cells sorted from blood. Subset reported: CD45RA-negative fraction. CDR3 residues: CASRTDSNYGYTF. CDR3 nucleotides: TGTGCCAGCAGGACAGATTCTAACTATGGCTACACCTTC.